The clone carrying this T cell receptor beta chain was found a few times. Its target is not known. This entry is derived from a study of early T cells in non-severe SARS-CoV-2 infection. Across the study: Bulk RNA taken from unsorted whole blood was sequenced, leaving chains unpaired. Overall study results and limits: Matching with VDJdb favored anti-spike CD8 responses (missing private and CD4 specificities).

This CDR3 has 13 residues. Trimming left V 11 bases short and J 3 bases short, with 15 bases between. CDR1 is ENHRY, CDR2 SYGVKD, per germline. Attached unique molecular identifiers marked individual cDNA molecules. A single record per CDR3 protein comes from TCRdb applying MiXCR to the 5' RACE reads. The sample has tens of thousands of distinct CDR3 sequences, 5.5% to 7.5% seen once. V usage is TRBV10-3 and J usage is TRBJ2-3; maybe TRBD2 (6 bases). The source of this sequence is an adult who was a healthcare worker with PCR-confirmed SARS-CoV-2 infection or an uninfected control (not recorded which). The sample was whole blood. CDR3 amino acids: CAAGQGGTDTQYF. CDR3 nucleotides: TGTGCCGCAGGGCAGGGAGGAACAGATACGCAGTATTTT.